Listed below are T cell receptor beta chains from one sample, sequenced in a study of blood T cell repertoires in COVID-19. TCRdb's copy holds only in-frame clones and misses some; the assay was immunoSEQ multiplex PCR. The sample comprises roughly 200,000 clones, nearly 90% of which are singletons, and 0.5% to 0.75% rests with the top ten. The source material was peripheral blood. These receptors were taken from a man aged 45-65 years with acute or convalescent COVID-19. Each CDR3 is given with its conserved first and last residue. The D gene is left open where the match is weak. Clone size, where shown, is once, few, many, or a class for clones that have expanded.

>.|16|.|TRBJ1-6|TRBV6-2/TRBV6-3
TGTGCCAGCAGTTATCTGGGGGCCACCTATAATTCACCCCTCCACTTT
CASSYLGATYNSPLHF
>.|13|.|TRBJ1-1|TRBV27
TGTGCCAGCAGTTTCGGGCAGGGCCTCGAAGCTTTCTTT
CASSFGQGLEAFF
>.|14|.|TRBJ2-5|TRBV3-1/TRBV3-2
TGTGCCAGCAGCCAAGGACAGGCCAGGGGGACCCAGTACTTC
CASSQGQARGTQYF
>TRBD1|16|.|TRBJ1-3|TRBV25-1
TGTGCCAGCAGTTTGGGGACAGGGGGAACTGGAAACACCATATATTTT
CASSLGTGGTGNTIYF
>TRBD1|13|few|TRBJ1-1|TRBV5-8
TGTGCCAGCAGCTTGGGACAGGGGGCTGAAGCTTTCTTT
CASSLGQGAEAFF
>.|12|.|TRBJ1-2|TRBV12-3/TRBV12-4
TGTGCCAGCAGTTTGAGGGAGTATGGCTACACCTTC
CASSLREYGYTF
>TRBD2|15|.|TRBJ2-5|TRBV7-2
TGTGCCAGCAGCTTACTAGCGGGGGGTCAAGAGACCCAGTACTTC
CASSLLAGGQETQYF
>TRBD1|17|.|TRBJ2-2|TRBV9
TGTGCCAGCAGCCCCACAGGGGGCCCCCCGAACACCGGGGAGCTGTTTTTT
CASSPTGGPPNTGELFF
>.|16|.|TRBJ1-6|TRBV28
TGTGCCAGCAGTCCACGGACACAACCTCAGAATTCACCCCTCCACTTT
CASSPRTQPQNSPLHF
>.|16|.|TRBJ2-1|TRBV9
TGTGCCAGCAGCGTAGGTGAGTCGGTCCAATACAATGAGCAGTTCTTC
CASSVGESVQYNEQFF
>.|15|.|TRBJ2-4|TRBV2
TGTGCCAGCAGCAGAGGGGACTTGGCCAAAAACATTCAGTACTTC
CASSRGDLAKNIQYF
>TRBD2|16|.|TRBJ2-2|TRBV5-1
TGCGCCAGCAGCTTTGGGCGGGGGGCCAACACCGGGGAGCTGTTTTTT
CASSFGRGANTGELFF
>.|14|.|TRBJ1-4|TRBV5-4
TGTGCCAGCAGCCAGGGGACCCAGGCTGAAAAACTGTTTTTT
CASSQGTQAEKLFF
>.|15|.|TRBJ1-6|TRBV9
TGTGCCAGCAGCCAAAGCTCAGGGAATGATTCACCCCTCCACTTT
CASSQSSGNDSPLHF
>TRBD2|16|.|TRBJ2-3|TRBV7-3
TGTGCCAGCAGCTTAAATGGCGGGGGGGCCACAGATACGCAGTATTTT
CASSLNGGGATDTQYF
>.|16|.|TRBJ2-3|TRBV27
TGTGCCAGCAGTTTATCGACCCGGACTTACACAGATACGCAGTATTTT
CASSLSTRTYTDTQYF
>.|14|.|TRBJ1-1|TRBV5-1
TGCGCCAGCAGCTTGGCCATAGTCAACACTGAAGCTTTCTTT
CASSLAIVNTEAFF
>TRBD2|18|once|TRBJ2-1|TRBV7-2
TGTGCCAGCAGCTTAGGCCCCCTCGGGGCGGGAGGTTACAATGAGCAGTTCTTC
CASSLGPLGAGGYNEQFF
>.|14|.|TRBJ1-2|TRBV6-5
TGTGCCAGCAGTTACTCTGGCAGGGTCAACGGCTACACCTTC
CASSYSGRVNGYTF
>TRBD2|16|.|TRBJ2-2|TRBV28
TGTGCCAGCAGTTTATCAGCGGGGGGTATGTCCGGGGAGCTGTTTTTT
CASSLSAGGMSGELFF
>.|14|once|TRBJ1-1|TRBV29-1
TGCAGCGTAGCTCTGACGGGGGGGAACACTGAAGCTTTCTTT
CSVALTGGNTEAFF
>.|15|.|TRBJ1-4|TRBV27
TGTGCCAGCAGTTTATCGGGGGCCCGATGGGAAAAACTGTTTTTT
CASSLSGARWEKLFF
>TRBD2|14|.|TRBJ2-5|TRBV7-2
TGTGCCAGCAGCTTACCGGGACTACCCTCGACCCAGTACTTC
CASSLPGLPSTQYF